These 17 T cell receptor beta chains were sequenced from one sample in a study of T cell responses to AZD1222 COVID-19 vaccine. Assay used: immunoSEQ multiplex PCR; TCRdb lists only in-frame clones, some missing. The sample consists of tens of thousands of clones, approximately 80% of them appearing once. The sample consisted of peripheral blood, taken on day 0 of AZD1222 vaccination. The receptor set was obtained from an adult in good health.

The gene calls are TRBV25-1 and TRBJ1-1; no clear D. Trimming took off 4 bases at V and 0 bases at J, with 6 bases between the two ends. There are 13 residues in the CDR3. The germline V gene encodes CDR1 MGHDK and CDR2 SYGVNS. The CDR3 loop reads CASSGVVNTEAFF. The CDR3 DNA follows: TGTGCCAGCAGTGGGGTTGTGAACACTGAAGCTTTCTTT.

The chain joins TRBV18 to TRBJ2-7; tentatively, D is TRBD1 or TRBD2 (5 bases each). V gave up 0 bases and J gave up 0 bases, with 9 bases separating them. The CDR3 spans 15 residues. Germline-derived CDR1 and CDR2 are KGHSH and LQKENI. The CDR3 sequence: CASSPPGRPSYEQYF. The CDR3, as DNA: TGTGCCAGCTCACCACCGGGACGGCCCTCCTACGAGCAGTACTTC.

The chain employs TRBV6-2 or TRBV6-3 and TRBJ2-1; D not resolved. The CDR3 is 12 residues long. The V end lost 1 base, the J end lost 9 bases, and 7 bases lay between the germline ends. Looked up from germline, CDR1 is MNHEY and CDR2 is SVGEGT. The CDR3 region is CASSYLSLEQFF. As DNA, the CDR3 is TGTGCCAGCAGTTACTTGAGTCTTGAGCAGTTCTTC.

This clone was counted only a few times. The V gene is TRBV18, the J gene TRBJ2-7, with TRBD2 as a possible D gene (5 bases). The germline V gene encodes CDR1 KGHSH and CDR2 LQKENI. This CDR3 is 11 amino acids long. Trimming left V 3 bases short and J 7 bases short, with 7 bases between. The CDR3 sequence is CASSPGAEQYF. The CDR3 bases are TGTGCCAGCTCACCGGGAGCGGAGCAGTACTTC.

The chain links TRBV6-5 to TRBJ2-2, with D unclear. CDR3 length: 15 residues. Between the trimmed V and J ends, which lost 6 bases and 6 bases, there was a span of 17 bases. Germline V gene data show CDR1 as MNHEY and CDR2 as SVGAGI. The chain's CDR3 is CASSPTLASAGELFF. The DNA of the CDR3 is TGTGCCAGCAGCCCGACGTTAGCTTCGGCCGGGGAGCTGTTTTTT.

CDR3 loop: CASSSPYSNQPQHF. In DNA, the CDR3 is TGTGCCAGCAGTAGCCCGTATAGCAATCAGCCCCAGCATTTT. The chain carries TRBV28 and TRBJ1-5, with D unclear. From germline, CDR1 is MDHEN and CDR2 SYDVKM. The CDR3 has 14 amino acids. V lost 5 bases and J 0 bases, leaving 8 bases between the germline ends.

This clone showed up just once. The V call is TRBV18, the J call TRBJ2-1; 15 bases map to TRBD2. The CDR3 extends over 17 amino acids. Germline CDR1 is KGHSH and CDR2 is LQKENI. Trimming at V came to 2 bases and at J to 7 bases, leaving 6 bases not matched to a gene. In DNA form, the CDR3 reads TGTGCCAGCTCACCAGGGACTAGCGGGAGGTTAGGGAATGAGCAGTTCTTC. This codes for CASSPGTSGRLGNEQFF.

The gene calls are TRBV12-3 or TRBV12-4 and TRBJ2-3, with D unclear. The CDR3 is made up of 13 amino acids. Trimming shortened V by 3 bases and J by 6 bases, and 10 bases separated the two germline ends. Here the CDR3 reads CASSFNSPDTQYF. Here the CDR3 DNA reads TGTGCCAGCAGTTTTAATAGCCCGGATACGCAGTATTTT.

This clone was detected a few times. The V and J genes are TRBV19 and TRBJ1-5; D gene uncertain. There are 18 residues in the CDR3. Trimming pared 5 bases from V and 0 bases from J, leaving 20 bases between. Germline loops: CDR1 LNHDA, CDR2 SQIVND (reference sequence). The CDR3 nucleotides read TGTGCCAGTAGTTATGGGCCCAGAGTATCAAATAGCAATCAGCCCCAGCATTTT. It is translated as CASSYGPRVSNSNQPQHF.

The V call is TRBV9, the J call TRBJ2-2; no definite D call. This CDR3 has 17 amino acids. Between the trimmed V and J ends, which lost 3 bases and 1 base, there was a span of 16 bases. Germline CDR1 is SGDLS and CDR2 is YYNGEE. CDR3: CASSDHSASGNTGELFF. The CDR3 DNA reads TGTGCCAGCAGCGACCATTCAGCGAGTGGGAACACCGGGGAGCTGTTTTTT.

The chain links TRBV13 to TRBJ2-7; possibly TRBD2 for D (6 bases). The V end was cut by 5 bases, the J end by 1 base, with 15 bases between. CDR3 length: 15 residues. Per the germline V gene, CDR1 is PRHDT and CDR2 is FYEKMQ (reference sequence). CDR3 bases: TGTGCCAGCAGCCTGACTAGTGGGGAATCCTACGAGCAGTACTTC. Translating gives CASSLTSGESYEQYF. Supplemented by reference TRBV13 and TRBJ2-7, the full variable domain reads AAGVIQSPRHLIKEKRETATLKCYPIPRHDTVYWYQQGPGQDPQFLISFYEKMQSDKGSIPDRFSAQQFSDYHSELNMSSLELGDSALYFCASSLTSGESYEQYFGPGTRLTVT.

The V and J genes are TRBV7-2 and TRBJ1-5; 9 bases fit TRBD1. Germline assignment: CDR1 SGHTA and CDR2 FQGNSA. The trim removed 2 bases at V and 7 bases at J, leaving 6 bases unmatched. The CDR3 runs to 15 residues. The CDR3 loop is CASSLTGTGKQPQHF. The CDR3 DNA follows: TGTGCCAGCAGCTTAACGGGGACAGGGAAACAGCCCCAGCATTTT.

The genes are TRBV19 and TRBJ2-5; D is undetermined. CDR3 length: 11 amino acids. The germline V gene encodes CDR1 LNHDA and CDR2 SQIVND (reference sequence). V was trimmed by 5 bases and J by 5 bases, leaving 6 bases between them. The CDR3 region is CASSYRETQYF. As DNA, the CDR3 is TGTGCCAGTAGTTACCGGGAGACCCAGTACTTC.

This clone appeared a single time. This chain links TRBV11-2 with TRBJ2-7; D is unclear. In germline, CDR1 is SGHAT, CDR2 FQNNGV. Trimming took off 5 bases at V and 3 bases at J, with 8 bases between the two ends. CDR3 length: 12 amino acids. The CDR3, as DNA: TGTGCCAGCAGCCCCTGGGTCTACGAGCAGTACTTC. It yields the protein CASSPWVYEQYF.

This clone was counted only a few times. The V and J genes are TRBV7-6 and TRBJ2-1; TRBD2 aligns across 9 bases. Germline CDR1 SGHVS, CDR2 FNYEAQ. J lost 7 bases, V lost 2 bases, and 9 bases had no gene match. There are 16 residues in the CDR3. CDR3: CASSLTGGTSSNEQFF. The CDR3 bases are TGTGCCAGCAGCTTAACGGGAGGGACTAGCTCGAATGAGCAGTTCTTC.

This clone was observed a single time. The rearrangement uses TRBV3-1 (or the pseudogene TRBV3-2) and TRBJ2-5; 11 nucleotides agree with TRBD2. The trim removed 3 bases at V and 5 bases at J, leaving 2 bases unmatched. Germline loops: CDR1 LGHDT, CDR2 YNNKEL (reference sequence). This CDR3 region has 14 residues. Here the CDR3 reads CASSQTSGIETQYF. In DNA, the CDR3 is TGTGCCAGCAGCCAGACTAGCGGGATTGAGACCCAGTACTTC.

In its sample, this clone was seen a few times. V gene TRBV19 combines with J gene TRBJ2-1, with TRBD2 as a possible D gene (6 bases). The CDR3 has 14 residues. Trimming shortened V by 4 bases and J by 5 bases, and 12 bases separated the two germline ends. Germline V gives CDR1 LNHDA, CDR2 SQIVND (reference sequence). CDR3 in amino acids: CASSKTRRHNEQFF. DNA of the CDR3: TGTGCCAGTAGTAAGACTAGGAGGCACAATGAGCAGTTCTTC.